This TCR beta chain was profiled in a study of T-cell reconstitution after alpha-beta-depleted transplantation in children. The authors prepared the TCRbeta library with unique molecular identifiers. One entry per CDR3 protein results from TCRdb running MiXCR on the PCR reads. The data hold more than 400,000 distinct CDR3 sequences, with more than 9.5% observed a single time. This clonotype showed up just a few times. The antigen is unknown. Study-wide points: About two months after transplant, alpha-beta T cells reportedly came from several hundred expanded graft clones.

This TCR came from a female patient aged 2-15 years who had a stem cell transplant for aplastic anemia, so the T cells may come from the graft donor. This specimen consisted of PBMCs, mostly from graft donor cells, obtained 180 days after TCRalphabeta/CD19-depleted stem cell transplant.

The CDR3 reads CASSVARFPYRADTQYF. DNA of the CDR3: TGTGCCAGCAGCGTAGCGAGGTTCCCATATCGGGCAGATACGCAGTATTTT. The chain couples TRBV9 to TRBJ2-3; D is unclear. Trimming removed 0 bases at V and 4 bases at J, with 18 bases between. The CDR3 consists of 17 residues. The germline V gene has CDR1 SGDLS and CDR2 YYNGEE.